Listed below are T cell receptor beta chains from one sample, sequenced in a study of T cell responses to AZD1222 COVID-19 vaccine. The method was immunoSEQ multiplex PCR; TCRdb's version includes in-frame clones alone and lacks a portion of them. The sample has some 140,000 clones; over 85% are singletons. The input for sequencing was peripheral blood, taken 28 days after the second AZD1222 dose. Receptor source: an adult who received the AZD1222 COVID-19 vaccine. CDR3s include the opening cysteine and the closing phenylalanine or tryptophan. Each record gives: J gene, V gene, CDR3 protein.

J: TRBJ2-1; V: TRBV29-1; CDR3: CSVMGQNNEQFF
J: TRBJ1-2; V: TRBV7-9; CDR3: CASRRIKKQGLNYGYTF
J: TRBJ1-1; V: TRBV25-1; CDR3: CASRDRTGMNTEAFF
J: TRBJ2-2; V: TRBV30; CDR3: CAWSRYSGTDTGELFF
J: TRBJ2-3; V: TRBV2; CDR3: CASRWTSGGSTDTQYF
J: TRBJ1-2; V: TRBV5-1; CDR3: CASSFNSGGTYGYTF
J: TRBJ1-6; V: TRBV11-3; CDR3: CASSFETGAPSPLHF
J: TRBJ2-7; V: TRBV5-1; CDR3: CASSLEGRITYEQYF
J: TRBJ1-2; V: TRBV3-1/TRBV3-2; CDR3: CASSQPGHRSGAGGYTF
J: TRBJ2-7; V: TRBV4-3; CDR3: CASSQGTGSGGYEQYF
J: TRBJ1-1; V: TRBV19; CDR3: CASSLGPTVNTEAFF
J: TRBJ1-5; V: TRBV5-1; CDR3: CASSLTGGQPQHF
J: TRBJ2-2; V: TRBV18; CDR3: CASSETGWTGGTGELFF
J: TRBJ1-5; V: TRBV5-1; CDR3: CASSPTGALQPQHF
J: TRBJ1-3; V: TRBV2; CDR3: CASIRDSGNTIYF
J: TRBJ1-1; V: TRBV18; CDR3: CASSQRQTDTEAFF
J: TRBJ1-1; V: TRBV5-1; CDR3: CASSLGRNTEAFF
J: TRBJ1-5; V: TRBV28; CDR3: CASSLRTGAYSNQPQHF
J: TRBJ1-1; V: TRBV5-6; CDR3: CASSLAGREEVAFF
J: TRBJ2-7; V: TRBV5-6; CDR3: CASSQTQGNEQYF
J: TRBJ1-4; V: TRBV3-1/TRBV3-2; CDR3: CASSQNQGFGEKLFF
J: TRBJ2-1; V: TRBV29-1; CDR3: CSVEGSSGGPYNEQFF
J: TRBJ1-4; V: TRBV6-5; CDR3: CASGKGPQTNEKLFF
J: TRBJ1-4; V: TRBV19; CDR3: CAREGQGHEKLFF
J: TRBJ2-3; V: TRBV9; CDR3: CASSVGSSSDTQYF
J: TRBJ1-1; V: TRBV6-5; CDR3: CASSYSLTTNTEAFF
J: TRBJ2-7; V: TRBV29-1; CDR3: CSVVGDSSYEQYF
J: TRBJ1-1; V: TRBV7-9; CDR3: CASSLVGRLNTEAFF
J: TRBJ1-1; V: TRBV30; CDR3: CAWSTGQNTEAFF
J: TRBJ1-4; V: TRBV20-1; CDR3: CSASNRAREKLFF
J: TRBJ1-4; V: TRBV6-6; CDR3: CASSMGLNRDRELFF
J: TRBJ1-3; V: TRBV19; CDR3: CASSPWVASGNTIYF
J: TRBJ2-5; V: TRBV5-4; CDR3: CASSLVGSQETQYF
J: TRBJ2-1; V: TRBV6-5; CDR3: CASSYSGEDEQFF
J: TRBJ2-7; V: TRBV5-6; CDR3: CASSIDSEQYF
J: TRBJ2-1; V: TRBV19; CDR3: CASRTDSSYNEQFF
J: TRBJ2-2; V: TRBV30; CDR3: CAWSQGVTGELFF
J: TRBJ2-2; V: TRBV18; CDR3: CASSPRQGNTGELFF
J: TRBJ1-1; V: TRBV11-3; CDR3: CASRDRVGPEAFF
J: TRBJ2-7; V: TRBV14; CDR3: CASSQSLEQYF
J: TRBJ1-2; V: TRBV5-5; CDR3: CASSPGTVLNGYTF
J: TRBJ1-2; V: TRBV6-6; CDR3: CASSYRTGGSNYGYTF
J: TRBJ1-2; V: TRBV15; CDR3: CATSRVPTGGSMFWGYTF
J: TRBJ2-2; V: TRBV24-1; CDR3: CATSAGAVGELFF
J: TRBJ1-2; V: TRBV28; CDR3: CASSLPGGQENYGYTF
J: TRBJ2-3; V: TRBV9; CDR3: CASSVRGTDTQYF
J: TRBJ2-3; V: TRBV5-1; CDR3: CASNPSVGQGSYTQYF
J: TRBJ1-5; V: TRBV9; CDR3: CASSRDSDSNQPQHF
J: TRBJ2-7; V: TRBV11-2; CDR3: CASSLTGGVGSYEQYF
J: TRBJ1-1; V: TRBV19; CDR3: CASKYEGAAEAFF
J: TRBJ1-1; V: TRBV25-1; CDR3: CASSWGNTEAFF
J: TRBJ1-3; V: TRBV5-1; CDR3: CASSFDEGHGNTIYF
J: TRBJ2-1; V: TRBV28; CDR3: CASSVGTGFRNEQFF
J: TRBJ2-1; V: TRBV7-3; CDR3: CASSFMGGGNEQFF